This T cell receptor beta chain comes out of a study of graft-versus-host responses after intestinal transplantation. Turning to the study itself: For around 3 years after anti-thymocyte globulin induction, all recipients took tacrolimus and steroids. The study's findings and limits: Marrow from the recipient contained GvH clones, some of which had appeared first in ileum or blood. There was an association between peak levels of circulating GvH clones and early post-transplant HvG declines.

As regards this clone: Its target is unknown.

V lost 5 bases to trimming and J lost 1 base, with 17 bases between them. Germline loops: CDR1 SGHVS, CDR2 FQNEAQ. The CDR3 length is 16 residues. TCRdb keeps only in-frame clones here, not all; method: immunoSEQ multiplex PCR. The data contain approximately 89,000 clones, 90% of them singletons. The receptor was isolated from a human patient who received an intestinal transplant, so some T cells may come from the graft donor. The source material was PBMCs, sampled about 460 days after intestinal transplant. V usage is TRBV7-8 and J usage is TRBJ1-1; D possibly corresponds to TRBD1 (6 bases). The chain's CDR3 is CASSPAGALPNTEAFF. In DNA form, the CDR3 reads TGTGCCAGCAGCCCGGCAGGGGCCCTACCGAACACTGAAGCTTTCTTT.